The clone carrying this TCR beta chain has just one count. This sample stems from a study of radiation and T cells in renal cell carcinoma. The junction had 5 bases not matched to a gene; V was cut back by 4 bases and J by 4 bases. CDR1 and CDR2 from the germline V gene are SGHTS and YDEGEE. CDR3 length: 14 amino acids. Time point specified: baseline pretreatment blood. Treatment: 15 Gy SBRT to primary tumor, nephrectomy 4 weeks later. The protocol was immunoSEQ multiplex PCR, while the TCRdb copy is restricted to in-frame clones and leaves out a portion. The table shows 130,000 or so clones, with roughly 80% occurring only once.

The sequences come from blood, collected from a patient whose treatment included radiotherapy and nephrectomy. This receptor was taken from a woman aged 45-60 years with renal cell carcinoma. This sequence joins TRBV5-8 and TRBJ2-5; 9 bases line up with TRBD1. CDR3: CASSGNRGRETQYF. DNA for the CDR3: TGTGCCAGCAGCGGAAACAGGGGGCGAGAGACCCAGTACTTC.